Ten or more counts support the clone carrying this T cell receptor (beta chain). This entry comes from a study of regulatory T cells in long-lasting Graves disease. Researchers made TCR beta libraries by using iRepertoire HTBI primers and running Arm-PCR on CDR3 regions. TCRdb ran MiXCR on the multiplex PCR reads and lists one entry per CDR3 protein. The data contain about 200,000 distinct CDR3 sequences, around a fifth of them seen just once; the ten biggest clones take up around 11%. Time point denoted: newly diagnosed GD, antithyroid drugs for less than 3 months. The TCR library used RNA extracted from PBMCs. Each patient gave approximately 10 milliliters of EDTA-anticoagulated peripheral blood. Germline values: CDR1 LNHDA, CDR2 SQIVND (reference sequence). The V segment lost 5 bases and the J segment 4 bases; nucleotides outside the gene matches: 8. This CDR3 has 16 residues. This sample also appeared in a second study, on T cells in Graves' hyperthyroidism and ophthalmopathy. That source adds: The HTBI primer set was used in a first-round RT-PCR of the TCR CDR3.

This clonotype was obtained from a woman in her twenties or thirties with Graves disease. The J gene is TRBJ2-5, the V gene TRBV19, with 12 positions matching TRBD1. Sequencing used peripheral blood mononuclear cells (PBMCs), obtained at new diagnosis, from a patient treated with antithyroid drugs. This chain's CDR3 is CASSAHRDRGRETQYF. CDR3 nucleotides: TGTGCCAGTAGTGCACACCGGGACAGGGGGCGAGAGACCCAGTACTTC.